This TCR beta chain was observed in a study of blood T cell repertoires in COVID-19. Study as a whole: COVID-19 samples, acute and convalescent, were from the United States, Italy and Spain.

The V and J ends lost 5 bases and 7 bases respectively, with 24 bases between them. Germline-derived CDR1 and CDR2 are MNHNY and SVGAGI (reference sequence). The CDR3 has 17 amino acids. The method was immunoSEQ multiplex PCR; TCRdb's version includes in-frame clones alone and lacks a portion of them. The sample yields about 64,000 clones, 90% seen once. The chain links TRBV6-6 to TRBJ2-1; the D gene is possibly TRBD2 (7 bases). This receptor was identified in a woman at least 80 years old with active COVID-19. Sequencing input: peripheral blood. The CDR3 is CASSPLWGAGESNEQFF. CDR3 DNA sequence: TGTGCCAGCAGTCCCCTCTGGGGGGCGGGAGAGTCGAATGAGCAGTTCTTC.